This T cell receptor beta chain was obtained from a study of blood T cell repertoires in COVID-19. Method: immunoSEQ multiplex PCR; TCRdb's copy keeps in-frame clones and lacks some. The sample shows about 70,000 clones, approximately 83% of them seen only once. Germline loops: CDR1 KGHSH, CDR2 LQKENI. The CDR3 runs 15 residues. With V trimmed by 3 bases and J by 8 bases, 9 bases remained unmatched. The V gene is TRBV18, the J gene TRBJ1-2; 10 bases align to TRBD1. Sequenced material: peripheral blood. This TCR was recovered from a man in his thirties or forties with COVID-19, enrolled during active disease. DNA of the CDR3: TGTGCCAGCTCACCGGGACAGGGGTCAACCTGGGGCTACACCTTC. Protein product: CASSPGQGSTWGYTF. Full variable domain (remainder filled in from reference TRBV18 and TRBJ1-2): NAGVMQNPRHLVRRRGQEARLRCSPMKGHSHVYWYRQLPEEGLKFMVYLQKENIIDESGMPKERFSAEFPKEGPSILRIQQVVRGDSAAYFCASSPGQGSTWGYTFGSGTRLTVV.